A selection of T cell receptor beta chains follows, all from one sample in a study of T-cell memory formation after mild COVID-19. MiXCR was run by TCRdb on the 5' RACE reads, yielding one entry per CDR3 protein. Seen here are fewer than 150,000 distinct CDR3 sequences, over 15% observed once, and the top ten hold 5% to 5.5%. Sequencing input: PBMCs or a T cell subset sorted from them (not recorded which). These receptors came from a man between 18 and 29 years old who had mild COVID-19 (a few samples of this study predate the infection). Cell type and time point are not known. CDR3s include the opening cysteine and the closing phenylalanine or tryptophan. The D gene is left open where the match is weak. Size tells how often a clone was seen (once, few, many) or the class of an expanded clone, and some rows leave it out.

size: -
D: -
J: TRBJ1-2
V: TRBV12-3/TRBV12-4
CDR3: CASTKGVGGNYGYTF
DNA: TGTGCCAGCACCAAGGGGGTCGGGGGGAACTATGGCTACACCTTC

size: few
D: -
J: TRBJ2-6
V: TRBV24-1
CDR3: CATSGSSGANVLTF
DNA: TGTGCCACCAGTGGGTCCTCTGGGGCCAACGTCCTGACTTTC

size: many
D: -
J: TRBJ2-5
V: TRBV20-1
CDR3: CSASGNTQETQYF
DNA: TGCAGTGCTAGTGGGAACACCCAAGAGACCCAGTACTTC

size: few
D: -
J: TRBJ1-6
V: TRBV2
CDR3: CASRGDGNSPLHF
DNA: TGTGCCAGCAGGGGAGACGGGAATTCACCCCTCCACTTT

size: few
D: -
J: TRBJ2-1
V: TRBV6-2/TRBV6-3
CDR3: CASSEGGEQFF
DNA: TGTGCCAGCAGTGAGGGGGGTGAGCAGTTCTTC

size: few
D: TRBD2
J: TRBJ2-3
V: TRBV5-4
CDR3: CASSSGTTSQGHTQYF
DNA: TGTGCCAGCAGCTCCGGGACGACTAGCCAGGGACATACGCAGTATTTT

size: -
D: -
J: TRBJ2-1
V: TRBV6-2/TRBV6-3
CDR3: CASSYVGGPEQFF
DNA: TGTGCCAGCAGTTATGTGGGAGGTCCCGAGCAGTTCTTC

size: few
D: TRBD2
J: TRBJ2-1
V: TRBV5-1
CDR3: CASSSAGGSYNEQFF
DNA: TGCGCCAGCAGCTCGGCGGGGGGTTCCTACAATGAGCAGTTCTTC

size: few
D: -
J: TRBJ1-4
V: TRBV5-1
CDR3: CASSFQFNNEKLFF
DNA: TGCGCCAGCAGCTTTCAGTTTAACAATGAAAAACTGTTTTTT

size: few
D: TRBD1
J: TRBJ1-2
V: TRBV15
CDR3: CATWGTGQTNYGYTF
DNA: TGTGCCACCTGGGGGACAGGGCAAACTAACTATGGCTACACCTTC

size: -
D: -
J: TRBJ1-1
V: TRBV3-1
CDR3: CASSPTETNTEAFF
DNA: TGTGCCAGCAGCCCGACAGAAACAAACACTGAAGCTTTCTTT

size: -
D: -
J: TRBJ2-1
V: TRBV18
CDR3: CASSPRDGEEQFF
DNA: TGTGCCAGCTCACCGCGGGACGGCGAGGAGCAGTTCTTC

size: -
D: -
J: TRBJ2-1
V: TRBV18
CDR3: CASSPASYNEQFF
DNA: TGTGCCAGCTCACCAGCCAGCTACAATGAGCAGTTCTTC

size: -
D: TRBD1
J: TRBJ2-1
V: TRBV7-9
CDR3: CASSLGWDRENEQFF
DNA: TGTGCCAGCAGCCTTGGCTGGGACAGAGAAAATGAGCAGTTCTTC

size: few
D: -
J: TRBJ1-3
V: TRBV6-5
CDR3: CASSYSRIGSGNTIYF
DNA: TGTGCCAGCAGTTACAGCCGAATTGGCTCTGGAAACACCATATATTTT

size: -
D: TRBD1
J: TRBJ2-1
V: TRBV5-1
CDR3: CASRSDRGVYNEQFF
DNA: TGCGCCAGCAGATCGGACAGGGGCGTATACAATGAGCAGTTCTTC

size: -
D: -
J: TRBJ1-5
V: TRBV10-3
CDR3: CAISESGGGGNQPQHF
DNA: TGTGCCATCAGTGAGTCAGGAGGGGGGGGCAATCAGCCCCAGCATTTT

size: -
D: -
J: TRBJ2-3
V: TRBV30
CDR3: CAWRGKGTDTQYF
DNA: TGTGCCTGGCGAGGGAAGGGCACAGATACGCAGTATTTT

size: -
D: -
J: TRBJ1-2
V: TRBV6-1
CDR3: CASTQADDYGYTF
DNA: TGTGCCAGCACTCAGGCAGACGACTATGGCTACACCTTC

size: -
D: -
J: TRBJ2-2
V: TRBV12-3/TRBV12-4
CDR3: CASSLRGANTGELFF
DNA: TGTGCCAGCAGTTTACGGGGGGCCAACACCGGGGAGCTGTTTTTT

size: many
D: TRBD1
J: TRBJ2-1
V: TRBV4-1
CDR3: CASSQGQGEWDSYNEQFF
DNA: TGCGCCAGCAGCCAAGGACAGGGCGAATGGGACTCCTACAATGAGCAGTTCTTC

size: few
D: -
J: TRBJ2-1
V: TRBV24-1
CDR3: CATSDHTEVQFF
DNA: TGTGCCACCAGTGACCACACAGAGGTTCAGTTCTTC

size: -
D: TRBD1
J: TRBJ2-1
V: TRBV20-1
CDR3: CSASGTGGYNEQFF
DNA: TGCAGTGCCTCCGGGACAGGGGGCTACAATGAGCAGTTCTTC

size: -
D: -
J: TRBJ1-3
V: TRBV3-1
CDR3: CASSQSRSSGNTIYF
DNA: TGTGCCAGCAGCCAATCACGTTCCTCTGGAAACACCATATATTTT

size: -
D: TRBD1
J: TRBJ1-1
V: TRBV24-1
CDR3: CATSEGTGTDTEAFF
DNA: TGTGCCACCAGTGAGGGGACAGGGACGGACACTGAAGCTTTCTTT

size: few
D: TRBD2
J: TRBJ2-3
V: TRBV5-1
CDR3: CASSDGGTDTQYF
DNA: TGCGCCAGCAGCGACGGGGGGACAGATACGCAGTATTTT

size: -
D: -
J: TRBJ2-3
V: TRBV7-2
CDR3: CASSSRMITDTQYF
DNA: TGTGCCAGCAGTTCCCGGATGATTACAGATACGCAGTATTTT

size: few
D: TRBD2
J: TRBJ2-5
V: TRBV7-2
CDR3: CASSISGDQETQYF
DNA: TGTGCCAGCAGCATCAGCGGGGATCAAGAGACCCAGTACTTC

size: few
D: -
J: TRBJ2-3
V: TRBV20-1
CDR3: CSARTGYYTDTQYF
DNA: TGCAGTGCCCGAACTGGTTACTACACAGATACGCAGTATTTT

size: many
D: -
J: TRBJ2-7
V: TRBV5-4
CDR3: CASSFGFDSPSYEQYF
DNA: TGTGCCAGCAGCTTTGGGTTTGACAGCCCATCCTACGAGCAGTACTTC

size: few
D: -
J: TRBJ1-1
V: TRBV12-3/TRBV12-4
CDR3: CASSLDRVPKEAFF
DNA: TGTGCCAGCAGTTTAGACAGGGTGCCAAAAGAAGCTTTCTTT

size: few
D: TRBD2
J: TRBJ2-1
V: TRBV11-1
CDR3: CASSIWMTSGNNEQFF
DNA: TGTGCCAGCAGCATATGGATGACTAGCGGCAACAATGAGCAGTTCTTC

size: -
D: -
J: TRBJ1-2
V: TRBV20-1
CDR3: CSARAGLDGYTF
DNA: TGCAGTGCTAGAGCCGGTCTGGATGGCTACACCTTC

size: few
D: -
J: TRBJ1-4
V: TRBV5-1
CDR3: CASSLVGHEPPGELFF
DNA: TGCGCCAGCAGCTTGGTTGGACACGAACCCCCAGGAGAACTGTTTTTT

size: few
D: -
J: TRBJ1-2
V: TRBV12-3/TRBV12-4
CDR3: CASRSPGQTGGYTF
DNA: TGTGCCAGCAGGAGCCCGGGCCAGACGGGCGGCTACACCTTC

size: -
D: TRBD2
J: TRBJ2-3
V: TRBV19
CDR3: CASSPGTSGSDTQYF
DNA: TGTGCCAGTAGTCCCGGGACTAGCGGATCAGATACGCAGTATTTT

size: -
D: -
J: TRBJ2-1
V: TRBV4-3
CDR3: CASSQAGARNNEQFF
DNA: TGCGCCAGCAGCCAAGCGGGGGCGCGCAACAATGAGCAGTTCTTC

size: few
D: TRBD1
J: TRBJ2-2
V: TRBV6-1
CDR3: CASSLQGSNTGELFF
DNA: TGTGCCAGCAGCCTACAGGGGTCGAACACCGGGGAGCTGTTTTTT

size: few
D: -
J: TRBJ2-1
V: TRBV5-1
CDR3: CASSSKVEQFF
DNA: TGCGCCAGCAGCTCGAAAGTTGAGCAGTTCTTC

size: -
D: -
J: TRBJ2-3
V: TRBV5-1
CDR3: CASSLHRVDTQYF
DNA: TGCGCCAGCAGCTTGCACAGGGTGGATACGCAGTATTTT

size: -
D: -
J: TRBJ1-2
V: TRBV12-3/TRBV12-4
CDR3: CASSLARSGGGYTF
DNA: TGTGCCAGCAGTTTAGCGCGGTCGGGGGGTGGCTACACCTTC

size: few
D: -
J: TRBJ2-3
V: TRBV14
CDR3: CASSNHPSRHTDTQYF
DNA: TGTGCCAGCTCGAACCACCCGAGTCGTCACACAGATACGCAGTATTTT

size: -
D: TRBD1
J: TRBJ1-5
V: TRBV28
CDR3: CASSLPSGRGINNQPQHF
DNA: TGTGCCAGCAGTTTACCCTCCGGCAGGGGGATAAACAATCAGCCCCAGCATTTT

size: few
D: -
J: TRBJ2-1
V: TRBV30
CDR3: CAWTSGWNEQFF
DNA: TGTGCCTGGACCTCCGGCTGGAATGAGCAGTTCTTC

size: -
D: -
J: TRBJ1-1
V: TRBV7-9
CDR3: CASSLGGEERGEAFF
DNA: TGTGCCAGCAGCTTAGGGGGGGAAGAAAGGGGTGAAGCTTTCTTT

size: -
D: TRBD1
J: TRBJ1-1
V: TRBV9
CDR3: CASSVTGTGVAEAFF
DNA: TGTGCCAGCAGCGTCACCGGGACAGGGGTCGCTGAAGCTTTCTTT

size: -
D: -
J: TRBJ2-5
V: TRBV5-1
CDR3: CASRRDSKETQYF
DNA: TGCGCCAGCAGGCGGGACTCCAAAGAGACCCAGTACTTC

size: -
D: -
J: TRBJ2-2
V: TRBV6-4
CDR3: CASSAGPGTGELFF
DNA: TGTGCCAGCAGTGCGGGCCCTGGCACCGGGGAGCTGTTTTTT

size: -
D: -
J: TRBJ1-5
V: TRBV11-2
CDR3: CASSLGADFNQPQHF
DNA: TGTGCCAGCAGCTTAGGCGCAGATTTCAATCAGCCCCAGCATTTT

size: -
D: -
J: TRBJ1-2
V: TRBV15
CDR3: CATSRDPAGEGIYGYTF
DNA: TGTGCCACCAGCAGAGATCCGGCAGGGGAGGGTATCTATGGCTACACCTTC

size: -
D: -
J: TRBJ2-1
V: TRBV10-3
CDR3: CAIRGGLGQFF
DNA: TGTGCCATCAGAGGGGGGTTAGGGCAGTTCTTC

size: few
D: -
J: TRBJ2-4
V: TRBV11-2
CDR3: CASSLGDLGHKNIQYF
DNA: TGTGCCAGCAGCTTGGGGGACCTTGGCCATAAAAACATTCAGTACTTC

size: -
D: -
J: TRBJ2-3
V: TRBV7-7
CDR3: CASSPTRGATDTQYF
DNA: TGTGCCAGCAGTCCCACTAGGGGGGCCACAGATACGCAGTATTTT

size: few
D: -
J: TRBJ2-3
V: TRBV7-3
CDR3: CASSLVPSGDTQYF
DNA: TGTGCCAGCAGCTTAGTCCCGAGCGGAGATACGCAGTATTTT

size: few
D: -
J: TRBJ2-1
V: TRBV5-1
CDR3: CASSWGGLSYNEQFF
DNA: TGCGCCAGCAGCTGGGGCGGGCTCTCCTACAATGAGCAGTTCTTC